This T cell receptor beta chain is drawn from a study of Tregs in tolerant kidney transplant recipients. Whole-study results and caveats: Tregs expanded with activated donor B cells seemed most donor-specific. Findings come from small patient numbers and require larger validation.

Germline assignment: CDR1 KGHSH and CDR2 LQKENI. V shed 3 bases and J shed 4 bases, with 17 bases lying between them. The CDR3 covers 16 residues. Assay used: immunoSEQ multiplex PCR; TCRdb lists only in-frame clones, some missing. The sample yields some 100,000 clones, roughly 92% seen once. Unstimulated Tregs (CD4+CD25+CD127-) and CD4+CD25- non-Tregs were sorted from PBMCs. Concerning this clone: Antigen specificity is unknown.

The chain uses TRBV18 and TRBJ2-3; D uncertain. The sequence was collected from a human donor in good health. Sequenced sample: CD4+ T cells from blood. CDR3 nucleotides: TGTGCCAGCTCACCTCCCGGGCTTTCGGGTGCAGATACGCAGTATTTT. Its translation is CASSPPGLSGADTQYF.